One and the same sample provided the 21 T cell receptor beta chains below, sequenced in a study of identical twins. TCRdb re-analysed the 5' RACE reads in MiXCR, keeping a single row per CDR3 protein. The sample holds over 600,000 distinct CDR3 sequences; approximately 21% are singletons and the top ten take 4% to 5.5%. Another study also made use of these data, one on T cells expressing NK-cell markers.

The sample taken for sequencing was PBMCs. The source of these receptors is a woman between 18 and 29 years old in good health.

This chain uses TRBV12-3 or TRBV12-4 with TRBJ2-5; 9 bases fit TRBD2. With V trimmed by 5 bases and J by 3 bases, 7 bases remained unmatched. The CDR3 runs 15 residues. CDR3 coding DNA: TGTGCCAGCAGTCCCCAGCGGGGGGCAGAAGAGACCCAGTACTTC. The encoded protein is CASSPQRGAEETQYF.

In its sample, this clonotype was seen a few times. The chain is built from TRBV29-1 and TRBJ2-3, with 9 bases identical to TRBD2. CDR1 SQVTM and CDR2 ANQGSEA come from the germline V gene. This CDR3 is built from 13 residues. V lost 6 bases and J lost 2; bases outside the gene matches: 3. CDR3: CSVIAGVTDTQYF. The CDR3 DNA reads TGCAGCGTCATAGCGGGGGTCACAGATACGCAGTATTTT.

This clonotype came up a few times. The rearrangement joins TRBV3-1 to TRBJ1-1; no reliable D call. With 8 bases removed from V and 8 bases from J, the gap between germline ends came to 15 bases. In germline, CDR1 is LGHDT, CDR2 YNNKEL (reference sequence). The CDR3 loop spans 12 amino acids. The CDR3 DNA follows: TGTGCCAGCGTCTCCCCCGCCCGAGAAGCTTTCTTT. This gives the protein CASVSPAREAFF.

A few counts support this clonotype. This sequence joins TRBV5-1 and TRBJ2-3, with 12 bases fitting TRBD1. Trimming cost V 0 bases and J 5 bases; bases outside gene matches: 7. CDR1 and CDR2 from the germline V gene are SGHRS and YFSETQ. CDR3 length: 17 residues. CDR3 region: CASSLEGDRGRGDTQYF. DNA for the CDR3: TGCGCCAGCAGCTTGGAAGGGGACAGGGGGCGCGGAGATACGCAGTATTTT.

The table lists this clonotype with a few counts. The CDR3 nucleotides are TGTGCCAGCAGAACCTGGGCCCGCCGGAGCAATCAGCCCCAGCATTTT. This sequence encodes CASRTWARRSNQPQHF. The chain employs TRBV12-3 or TRBV12-4 and TRBJ1-5; no reliable D call. The CDR3 has 16 residues. Trimming took 6 bases from V and 1 from J, leaving 16 bases between them.

The CDR3 reads CASSRQGSPEETQYF. The DNA of the CDR3 is TGTGCCAGCAGCCGACAGGGATCCCCCGAGGAGACCCAGTACTTC. The rearrangement joins TRBV6-1 to TRBJ2-5, with 7 bases that match TRBD1. This CDR3 has 15 amino acids. Unmatched junction bases numbered 12, after V lost 6 bases and J lost 5 bases. Germline V gene data show CDR1 as MNHNS and CDR2 as SASEGT.

This clonotype appeared a few times. The rearrangement uses TRBV6-1 and TRBJ2-3; 9 bases are shared with TRBD2. Germline-derived CDR1 and CDR2 are MNHNS and SASEGT. CDR3 length: 15 residues. The V segment lost 10 bases and the J segment 4 bases; nucleotides outside the gene matches: 12. CDR3 in amino acids: CATTPGSGGPDTQYF. The DNA for the CDR3 is TGTGCCACCACCCCTGGAAGCGGGGGGCCAGATACGCAGTATTTT.

The V gene is TRBV9, the J gene TRBJ2-1; 8 nucleotides match TRBD2. Germline assignment: CDR1 SGDLS and CDR2 YYNGEE. The V segment lost 1 base and the J segment 0 bases; nucleotides outside the gene matches: 6. This CDR3 has 17 amino acids. The CDR3 sequence: CASSVRLAPGSYNEQFF. The CDR3 DNA reads as TGTGCCAGCAGCGTACGACTAGCGCCTGGCTCCTACAATGAGCAGTTCTTC. The full variable domain, its missing parts supplied by reference TRBV9 and TRBJ2-1, is DSGVTQTPKHLITATGQRVTLRCSPRSGDLSVYWYQQSLDQGLQFLIQYYNGEERAKGNILERFSAQQFPDLHSELNLSSLELGDSALYFCASSVRLAPGSYNEQFFGPGTRLTVL.

This clonotype occurred many times. This chain uses TRBV28 with TRBJ2-7; D ambiguous. CDR1 MDHEN and CDR2 SYDVKM come from the germline V gene. The CDR3 runs to 12 residues. V was clipped by 3 bases and J by 6 bases, with 9 bases between them. CDR3 in amino acids: CASSLPGGEQYF. CDR3 nucleotide sequence: TGTGCCAGCAGTTTGCCAGGTGGCGAGCAGTACTTC.

This clonotype occurred a few times. This chain connects TRBV20-1 to TRBJ2-2, with D maybe TRBD2 (7 bases). Trimming removed 1 base from V and 3 bases from J, with 12 bases in between. The CDR3 spans 15 residues. Germline V lookup: CDR1 DFQATT, CDR2 SNEGSKA (reference sequence). CDR3 in DNA: TGCAGTGCTAGAGTTGGGGAGGGGGACACCGGGGAGCTGTTTTTT. Protein: CSARVGEGDTGELFF.

This clonotype was seen only a few times. V and J are TRBV10-1 and TRBJ1-1; 7 positions agree with TRBD1. J gave up 1 base and V 1 base, and 3 bases lay outside the gene matches. From germline, CDR1 is WNHNN and CDR2 SYGVQD (reference sequence). The CDR3 is made up of 15 amino acids. CDR3 bases: TGCGCCAGCAGTGAGTTCCAGGGGGGGAACACTGAAGCTTTCTTT. Protein product: CASSEFQGGNTEAFF.

This clonotype was seen at least ten times. This chain connects TRBV5-1 to TRBJ2-5; 12 bases agree with TRBD1. The J segment lost 0 bases and the V segment lost 0 bases, leaving 0 bases of the junction unmatched. Germline V gene data show CDR1 as SGHRS and CDR2 as YFSETQ. The CDR3 has 16 residues. CDR3: CASSLGDRGHQETQYF. The CDR3 DNA follows: TGCGCCAGCAGCTTGGGGGACAGGGGGCACCAAGAGACCCAGTACTTC. Full variable domain (outside the CDR3, taken from reference TRBV5-1 and TRBJ2-5): KAGVTQTPRYLIKTRGQQVTLSCSPISGHRSVSWYQQTPGQGLQFLFEYFSETQRNKGNFPGRFSGRQFSNSRSEMNVSTLELGDSALYLCASSLGDRGHQETQYFGPGTRLLVL.

This clonotype was detected many times. The chain uses TRBV12-3 or TRBV12-4 and TRBJ2-5, with 7 nucleotides matching TRBD2. After removal of 1 base from V and 5 bases from J, the junction contained 4 bases not matched to a gene. The CDR3 length is 14 residues. The CDR3 reads CASSLGTSMETQYF. The CDR3 DNA follows: TGTGCCAGCAGTTTAGGGACTAGTATGGAGACCCAGTACTTC.

The V gene is TRBV18, the J gene TRBJ2-7; 10 bases line up with TRBD1. The length of the CDR3 is 15 residues. V dropped 4 bases and J dropped 4; count of bases not matched to a gene: 7. From germline, CDR1 is KGHSH and CDR2 LQKENI. CDR3 in amino acids: CASSHPGQGYYEQYF. Here the CDR3 DNA reads TGTGCCAGCTCACATCCGGGACAGGGGTATTACGAGCAGTACTTC.

This clonotype is medium-sized within its sample. The V gene is TRBV20-1, the J gene TRBJ1-1, with 9 bases that match TRBD1. CDR3 size: 14 residues. CDR1 is DFQATT and CDR2 is SNEGSKA in the germline V gene (reference sequence). With V trimmed by 0 bases and J by 3 bases, 2 bases remained unmatched. The CDR3, as DNA: TGCAGTGCTAGAGATGGGGACAGGGACACTGAAGCTTTCTTT. The encoded protein is CSARDGDRDTEAFF.

V and J are TRBV6-1 and TRBJ2-7, with 11 bases identical to TRBD2. V gave up 7 bases and J gave up 7 bases; unmatched junction bases: 12. Germline V gene sequence: CDR1 MNHNS, CDR2 SASEGT. The CDR3 has 15 residues. CDR3 bases: TGTGCCAGCACCCGGTCTTCTAGCGGGAGGAATGAGCAGTACTTC. Encoded protein: CASTRSSSGRNEQYF.

The chain uses TRBV5-1 and TRBJ1-2, with D hard to call. Germline CDR1 is SGHRS and CDR2 is YFSETQ. CDR3 length: 16 amino acids. V was pared by 3 bases and J by 5 bases, with 20 bases between. As DNA, the CDR3 is TGCGCCAGCAGCTGGAATATCGGACGTGGGTGGTATGGCTACACCTTC. Its protein is CASSWNIGRGWYGYTF.

Only a few counts were recorded for this clonotype. The V gene is TRBV29-1, the J gene TRBJ1-2, with 8 positions matching TRBD1. With 7 bases clipped from V and 4 bases from J, the junction kept 5 bases outside the gene matches. The CDR3 sequence is 12 residues long. Per germline, CDR1 SQVTM and CDR2 ANQGSEA. This chain's CDR3 is CSGGRGPYGYTF. The CDR3 region has the DNA TGCAGCGGAGGCAGGGGGCCCTATGGCTACACCTTC. The variable domain in full, completed from reference TRBV29-1 and TRBJ1-2, reads SAVISQKPSRDICQRGTSLTIQCQVDSQVTMMFWYRQQPGQSLTLIATANQGSEATYESGFVIDKFPISRPNLTFSTLTVSNMSPEDSSIYLCSGGRGPYGYTFGSGTRLTVV.

The V call is TRBV3-1, the J call TRBJ1-6, with TRBD1 matching 7 bases. The V and J ends lost 5 bases and 7 bases, in that order; junction bases with no gene match: 8. CDR3 length: 15 residues. Germline V gene lookup returns CDR1 LGHDT and CDR2 YNNKEL (reference sequence). CDR3 bases: TGTGCCAGCAGCATAAGGACAGGCATCAATTCACCCCTCCACTTT. Its translation is CASSIRTGINSPLHF.

This clonotype was seen only a few times. CDR3 DNA sequence: TGTGCCAGCAGCCGTAGGACAGGGGGATCCTACGAGCAGTACTTC. Amino acids: CASSRRTGGSYEQYF. The genes are TRBV6-1 and TRBJ2-7, with TRBD1 identical over 10 bases. Germline CDR1 is MNHNS and CDR2 is SASEGT. The CDR3 contains 15 residues. Trimming took 6 bases from V and 1 from J; bases not matched to a gene: 6.

This clonotype was recorded at least ten times. The chain combines TRBV2 with TRBJ2-5; D is uncertain. Trimming removed 1 base from V and 5 bases from J, with 8 bases in between. Germline V gene sequence: CDR1 SNHLY, CDR2 FYNNEI. The CDR3 is made up of 13 amino acids. The CDR3 DNA reads TGTGCCAGCAGTGAAGTTGACGCGGAGACCCAGTACTTC. It codes for CASSEVDAETQYF.